This T cell receptor (beta chain) appears in the sequencing data of a study of shared clonotypes between healthy human individuals. Study observations and caveats: The study generally estimated greater richness for naive than memory subsets.

Clones were read by immunoSEQ multiplex PCR, and TCRdb kept only the in-frame ones, dropping some. Altogether roughly 2.6 million clones are present, about 92% being singletons, with the ten largest covering 0.13% to 0.15%. This CDR3 is 15 amino acids long. Germline V gene data show CDR1 as KGHSH and CDR2 as LQKENI. Trimming took 3 bases from V and 6 from J; bases not matched to a gene: 5. Each sample came from a Caucasian adult donor living in Nashville, Tennessee. A remark on this clone: The antigen is undetermined.

The material sequenced was naive CD4+ T cells sorted from blood. Subset here: CD45RA+ positively selected. The chain recombines TRBV18 with TRBJ2-2; 9 nucleotides agree with TRBD1. The sequence came from a man aged 18 to 29 in good health. The CDR3 DNA is TGTGCCAGCTCACCGAGGACAGGGGATCCCGGGGAGCTGTTTTTT. Amino acid sequence: CASSPRTGDPGELFF.